The entry that follows covers one T cell receptor beta chain sequence. TCRdb keeps only in-frame clones here, not all; method: immunoSEQ multiplex PCR. The sample holds under 200,000 clones; more than 75% are singletons and the top ten take approximately 6%. This record belongs to a study of blood T cell repertoires in COVID-19. The CDR3 consists of 15 residues. The J segment lost 6 bases and the V segment lost 5 bases, leaving 7 bases of the junction unmatched. The germline V gene encodes CDR1 SEHNR and CDR2 FQNEAQ (reference sequence). This chain connects TRBV7-9 to TRBJ2-3, with 11 bases that match TRBD2. The receptor's source is a man aged 40-49 years with active or convalescent COVID-19. The sample was peripheral blood. Here the CDR3 reads CASSRTSGYLDTQYF. In nucleotides, the CDR3 is TGTGCCAGCAGCCGGACTAGCGGGTACCTTGATACGCAGTATTTT.